The 12 T cell receptor beta chains below were found in one sample sequenced in a study of identical twins. From the 5' RACE reads, TCRdb called clonotypes with MiXCR, one entry per CDR3 protein. The sample has 240,000 or so distinct CDR3 sequences, about an eighth seen once. This same sample was also part of a study on yellow fever vaccine responses in identical twins.

Sequenced sample: memory (CD45RO+) T cells sorted from blood. These receptor sequences come from a woman under 30 in good health.

In DNA form, the CDR3 reads TGTGCCAGCAGTCCTAGACCCCCTGGCGGTGGCACAGATACGCAGTATTTT. Its translation is CASSPRPPGGGTDTQYF. V usage is TRBV6-1 and J usage is TRBJ2-3; D unclear. V was clipped by 5 bases and J by 1 base, with 19 bases between them. The CDR3 is made up of 17 amino acids. The V gene's germline CDR1 is MNHNS and CDR2 SASEGT.

This rearrangement joins TRBV6-4 to TRBJ2-1; D gene unclear. Germline CDR1 reads MRHNA; CDR2 reads SNTAGT. This CDR3 has 13 amino acids. Trimming removed 6 bases at V and 8 bases at J, with 14 bases between. The CDR3 is CASSSNPRDEQFF. DNA for the CDR3: TGTGCCAGCAGCTCCAACCCTCGGGATGAGCAGTTCTTC.

This clonotype was seen more than once but under ten times. In nucleotides, the CDR3 is TGTGCCAGCAGACCAAGACTAGCGGGAGTCACCGGGGAGCTGTTTTTT. Translating it yields CASRPRLAGVTGELFF. J is TRBJ2-2 and V is TRBV7-2; 12 bases map to TRBD2. The CDR3 spans 16 residues. After removal of 6 bases from V and 4 bases from J, the junction contained 6 bases not matched to a gene. Looked up from germline, CDR1 is SGHTA and CDR2 is FQGNSA.

V and J are TRBV9 and TRBJ2-1, with unresolved D. Germline CDR1 SGDLS, CDR2 YYNGEE. Between the trimmed V and J ends, which lost 3 bases and 2 bases, there was a span of 6 bases. This CDR3 spans 13 amino acids. The CDR3 is CASSGGPYNEQFF. The CDR3 coding sequence is TGTGCCAGCAGCGGAGGACCCTACAATGAGCAGTTCTTC.

This clonotype was counted between two and nine times. The chain couples TRBV5-1 to TRBJ2-5; 7 bases match TRBD2. The junction had 7 bases not matched to a gene; V was cut back by 4 bases and J by 4 bases. The CDR3 contains 14 residues. CDR1 SGHRS and CDR2 YFSETQ come from the germline V gene. The CDR3 coding sequence is TGCGCCAGCAGCCTTTCAGGCGGGGGAGAGACCCAGTACTTC. Translation gives CASSLSGGGETQYF.

The chain uses TRBV7-2 and TRBJ2-7; 11 bases match TRBD1. V shed 4 bases and J 2 bases; nucleotides not matched to a gene: 7. Germline V gives CDR1 SGHTA, CDR2 FQGNSA. The CDR3 spans 16 residues. CDR3 loop: CASSSIPGQGAYEQYF. Here the CDR3 DNA reads TGTGCCAGCAGCTCCATACCGGGACAGGGGGCCTACGAGCAGTACTTC.

In its sample, this clonotype was seen many times. The rearrangement uses TRBV7-8 and TRBJ2-3; D might be TRBD1 (6 bases). The ends were cut back, 5 bases at V and 0 bases at J, with 12 bases in the middle. Germline assignment: CDR1 SGHVS and CDR2 FQNEAQ. This CDR3 region has 15 residues. For the CDR3, the DNA is TGTGCCAGCAGCCCTCGGCAGGGGAGCACAGATACGCAGTATTTT. It codes for CASSPRQGSTDTQYF. Supplemented by reference TRBV7-8 and TRBJ2-3, the full variable domain reads GAGVSQSPRYKVAKRGQDVALRCDPISGHVSLFWYQQALGQGPEFLTYFQNEAQLDKSGLPSDRFFAERPEGSVSTLKIQRTQQEDSAVYLCASSPRQGSTDTQYFGPGTRLTVL.

This clonotype was counted at least ten times. This chain links TRBV6-5 with TRBJ2-1; 8 positions agree with TRBD1. The length of the CDR3 is 16 residues. J was trimmed by 8 bases and V by 4 bases; bases with no gene match: 13. In germline, CDR1 is MNHEY, CDR2 SVGAGI. This chain's CDR3 is CASSSVTGVLAHEQFF. The CDR3 bases are TGTGCCAGCAGTTCCGTGACAGGGGTGTTGGCCCATGAGCAGTTCTTC.

This chain connects TRBV5-6 to TRBJ2-7, with 7 bases matching TRBD2. Germline V gives CDR1 SGHDT, CDR2 YYEEEE. The CDR3 totals 14 residues. J lost 5 bases, V lost 2 bases, and 7 bases had no gene match. The CDR3 region is CASSLTLATNEQYF. The CDR3 coding sequence is TGTGCCAGCAGCTTAACACTAGCGACCAACGAGCAGTACTTC.

This clonotype has at least ten counts. The genes are TRBV27 and TRBJ2-3; the D is unclear. V was clipped by 6 bases and J by 1 base, with 2 bases between them. The CDR3 covers 11 residues. Looked up from germline, CDR1 is MNHEY and CDR2 is SMNVEV (reference sequence). The CDR3 sequence is CASRGTDTQYF. The CDR3 nucleotides are TGTGCCAGCAGGGGCACAGATACGCAGTATTTT.

This clonotype was detected ten times or more. The chain uses TRBV6-2 or TRBV6-3 and TRBJ2-6, with a possible D match to TRBD1 (5 bases). The germline gives CDR1 MNHEY, CDR2 SVGEGT. Trimming took off 5 bases at V and 0 bases at J, with 8 bases between the two ends. The CDR3 runs 15 residues. This CDR3 reads CASSLGASGANVLTF. The CDR3 coding sequence is TGTGCCAGCAGTCTTGGGGCCTCTGGGGCCAACGTCCTGACTTTC.

This clonotype was seen more than once but under ten times. The V and J genes are TRBV5-1 and TRBJ2-1; 11 positions agree with TRBD2. The CDR3 has 16 amino acids. Germline V gives CDR1 SGHRS, CDR2 YFSETQ. Unmatched junction bases numbered 9, after V lost 3 bases and J lost 7 bases. CDR3 sequence: CASSSALAGGGNEQFF. The CDR3 nucleotides are TGCGCCAGCAGCTCGGCCCTAGCGGGAGGAGGGAATGAGCAGTTCTTC.